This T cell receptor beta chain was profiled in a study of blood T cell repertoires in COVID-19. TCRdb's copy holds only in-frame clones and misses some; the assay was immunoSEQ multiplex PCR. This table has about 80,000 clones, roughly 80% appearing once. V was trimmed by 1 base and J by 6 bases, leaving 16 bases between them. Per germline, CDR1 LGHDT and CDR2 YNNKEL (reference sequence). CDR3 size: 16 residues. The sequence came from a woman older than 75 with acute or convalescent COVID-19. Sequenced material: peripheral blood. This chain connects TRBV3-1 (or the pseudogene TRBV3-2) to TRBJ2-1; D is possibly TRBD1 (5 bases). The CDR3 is CASSQVNQGSSNEQFF. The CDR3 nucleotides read TGTGCCAGCAGCCAAGTTAACCAGGGATCTAGCAATGAGCAGTTCTTC.